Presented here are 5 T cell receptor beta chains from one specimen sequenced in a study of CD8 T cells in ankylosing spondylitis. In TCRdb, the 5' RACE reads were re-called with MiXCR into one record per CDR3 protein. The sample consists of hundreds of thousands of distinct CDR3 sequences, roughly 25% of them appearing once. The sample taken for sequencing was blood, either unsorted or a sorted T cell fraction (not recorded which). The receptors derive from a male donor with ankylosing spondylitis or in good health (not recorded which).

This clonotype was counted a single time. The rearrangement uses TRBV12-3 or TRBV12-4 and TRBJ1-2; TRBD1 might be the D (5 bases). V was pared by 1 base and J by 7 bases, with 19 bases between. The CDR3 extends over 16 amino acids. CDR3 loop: CASSLVLHRLLGGYTF. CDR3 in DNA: TGTGCCAGCAGTTTAGTCCTTCACAGGCTTTTGGGTGGCTACACCTTC.

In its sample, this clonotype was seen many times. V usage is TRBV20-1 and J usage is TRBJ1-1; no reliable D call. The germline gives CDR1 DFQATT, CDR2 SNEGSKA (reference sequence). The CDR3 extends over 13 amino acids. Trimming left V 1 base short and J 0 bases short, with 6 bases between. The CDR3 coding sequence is TGCAGTGCTAGAGGGATCATGAACACTGAAGCTTTCTTT. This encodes CSARGIMNTEAFF.

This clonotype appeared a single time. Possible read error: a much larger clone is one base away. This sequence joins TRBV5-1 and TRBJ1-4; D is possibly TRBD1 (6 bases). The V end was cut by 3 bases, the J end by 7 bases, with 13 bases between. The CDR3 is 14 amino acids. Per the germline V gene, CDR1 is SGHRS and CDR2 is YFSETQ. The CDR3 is CASSCNRESEKLFF. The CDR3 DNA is TGCGCCAGCAGCTGCAACAGGGAGAGTGAAAAACTGTTTTTT.

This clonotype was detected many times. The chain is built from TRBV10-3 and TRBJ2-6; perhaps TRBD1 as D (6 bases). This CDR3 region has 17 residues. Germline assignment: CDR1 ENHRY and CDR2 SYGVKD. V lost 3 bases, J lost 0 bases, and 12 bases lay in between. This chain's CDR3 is CAISDEQGISGANVLTF. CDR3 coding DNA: TGTGCCATCAGTGACGAACAGGGAATCTCTGGGGCCAACGTCCTGACTTTC.

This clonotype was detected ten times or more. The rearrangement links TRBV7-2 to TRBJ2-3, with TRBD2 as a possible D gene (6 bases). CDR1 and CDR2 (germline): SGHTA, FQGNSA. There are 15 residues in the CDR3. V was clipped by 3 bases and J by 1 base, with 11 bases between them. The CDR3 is CASSLGGLGTDTQYF. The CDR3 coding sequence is TGTGCCAGCAGCTTGGGGGGATTGGGCACAGATACGCAGTATTTT.